Listed below are T cell receptor beta chains from one sample, sequenced in a study of blood T cell repertoires in COVID-19. The assay was immunoSEQ multiplex PCR, and TCRdb's table has in-frame clones only and misses some. The sample contains fewer than 300,000 clones, 88% of which appear only once. The sample comprised peripheral blood. All receptors derive from a middle-aged woman who had recovered from COVID-19. CDR3s include the opening cysteine and the closing phenylalanine or tryptophan. D genes are given only for firm matches. Part of the rows lack a size; the others show once, few, many or a class for expanded clones.

j_call clone_size v_call d_call cdr3_nt cdr3_aa
TRBJ1-3 NA TRBV30 NA TGTGCCTGGACGGGCTCCCCAGGAGGCACCATATATTTT CAWTGSPGGTIYF
TRBJ2-5 NA TRBV11-2 TRBD2 TGTGCCAGCAGCTTCGTCCTAGCGGGCGGGGAGACCCAGTACTTC CASSFVLAGGETQYF
TRBJ2-2 NA TRBV27 NA TGTGCCAGCAGGGACCGGGGGGCGGAAAACACCGGGGAGCTGTTTTTT CASRDRGAENTGELFF
TRBJ1-3 NA TRBV19 NA TGTGCCAGTAGACGGGGACAAACCTCTGGAAACACCATATATTTT CASRRGQTSGNTIYF
TRBJ2-7 NA TRBV7-9 NA TGTGCCAGCAGCCGCGCCACCCAGGGCGCCGCCGAGCAGTACTTC CASSRATQGAAEQYF
TRBJ1-2 NA TRBV19 TRBD1 TGTGCCAGTAGTCCCCAGGGGACAGGTAGTGGTGGCTACACCTTC CASSPQGTGSGGYTF
TRBJ2-2 once TRBV15 NA TGTGCCACCAGCAGAGATCTCCAGGGACTCCCTGGGACCGGGGAGCTGTTTTTT CATSRDLQGLPGTGELFF
TRBJ2-3 NA TRBV5-1 TRBD2 TGCGCCAGCAGGATAGCAAGGGCGGGAGAAACAGATACGCAGTATTTT CASRIARAGETDTQYF
TRBJ1-5 NA TRBV30 NA TGTGCCTGGGATCCGGGGGGGCCAAATCAGCCCCAGCATTTT CAWDPGGPNQPQHF
TRBJ2-1 once TRBV27 TRBD2 TGTGCCAGCAGCCCCGGGACTAGCGGAAGGAGCTCCTACAATGAGCAGTTCTTC CASSPGTSGRSSYNEQFF
TRBJ2-5 NA TRBV11-2 TRBD2 TGTGCCAGCAGCCACCAAAAAGGGACTAGCGCACACCAAGAGACCCAGTACTTC CASSHQKGTSAHQETQYF
TRBJ1-4 NA TRBV2 TRBD1 TGTGCCAGCAGTGCGGACAGGTATAATGAAAAACTGTTTTTT CASSADRYNEKLFF
TRBJ1-6 once TRBV19 NA TGTGCCAGTAGTATGGGCCAGGGAGGGCTCCCGGAATCACCCCTCCACTTT CASSMGQGGLPESPLHF
TRBJ1-2 NA TRBV5-5 NA TGTGCCAGCAGCGGCGAGGGTTTGGGGGGCTACACCTTC CASSGEGLGGYTF
TRBJ2-7 NA TRBV9 TRBD2 TGTGCCAGCAGCCCGAGCGGGAGGACCCACGAGCAGTACTTC CASSPSGRTHEQYF
TRBJ2-1 NA TRBV5-1 NA TGCGCCAGCAGCGGGGAGGCGTACAATGAGCAGTTCTTC CASSGEAYNEQFF
TRBJ1-5 NA TRBV6-2/TRBV6-3 NA TGTGCCAGCAGCCTGACACACTGGGGCAATCAGCCCCAGCATTTT CASSLTHWGNQPQHF
TRBJ2-2 NA TRBV6-2/TRBV6-3 NA TGTGCCAGCAGTTACGGGGCGCGGACCTGGGGCACCGGGGAGCTGTTTTTT CASSYGARTWGTGELFF
TRBJ2-3 NA TRBV10-3 TRBD2 TGTGCCATCAGGCGGGAGGGTGGGACAGATACGCAGTATTTT CAIRREGGTDTQYF
TRBJ2-3 NA TRBV9 TRBD1 TGTGCCAGCAGACCCGGACAGGGCACCACAGATACGCAGTATTTT CASRPGQGTTDTQYF
TRBJ2-2 NA TRBV12-5 NA TGTGCTAGTGGTTTGGTACTGGGGCCGAGGGGGGAGCTGTTTTTT CASGLVLGPRGELFF
TRBJ2-2 NA TRBV19 NA TGTGCCAGTAGCCCAAACAGGGCCGGGGAGCTGTTTTTT CASSPNRAGELFF
TRBJ2-1 NA TRBV19 TRBD2 TGTGCCAGTAGTATAACTAGGACTAGCGGGGCTTACAATGAGCAGTTCTTC CASSITRTSGAYNEQFF
TRBJ1-1 once TRBV11-2 NA TGTGCCAGCAGCGCCGGGTCTGGAAGGGGTGAAGCTTTCTTT CASSAGSGRGEAFF
TRBJ2-2 NA TRBV4-1 NA TGCGCCAGCAGGGGACGGACAGGGGGCGAGGCTAGCGGGAGGGCGATCGGGGAGCTGTTTTTT CASRGRTGGEASGRAIGELFF
TRBJ2-5 NA TRBV5-1 TRBD2 TGCGCCAGCAGCCCCCGGTCGGCGGGAGGACAAGAGACCCAGTACTTC CASSPRSAGGQETQYF
TRBJ2-6 once TRBV30 NA TGTGCCTGGAGTATTGGGCACTCTGGGGCCAACGTCCTGACTTTC CAWSIGHSGANVLTF
TRBJ2-2 NA TRBV7-3 TRBD2 TGTGCCAGCAGTAAACTAGCGGGAGACACCGGGGAGCTGTTTTTT CASSKLAGDTGELFF
TRBJ1-2 once TRBV6-2/TRBV6-3 NA TGTGCCAGCAGTTACTCGACCTCCGGGGATTGGACCTTC CASSYSTSGDWTF
TRBJ2-5 NA TRBV11-3 TRBD2 TGTGCCAGCAGCTTAGCGGGAGGGGAGGGGGAGACCCAGTACTTC CASSLAGGEGETQYF
TRBJ2-1 NA TRBV27 NA TGTGCCAGCATCCTGGGGACAAATCAGTTCTTC CASILGTNQFF
TRBJ1-1 NA TRBV6-2/TRBV6-3 NA TGTGCCAGCAGTTACTCGAGGAACACTGAAGCTTTCTTT CASSYSRNTEAFF
TRBJ1-2 NA TRBV25-1 TRBD1 TGTGCCAGCAGTGGACGGCGGGACAGGAACTATGGCTACACCTTC CASSGRRDRNYGYTF
TRBJ1-1 NA TRBV6-5 TRBD1 TGTGCCAGCAGCCCCTTCTACAGGGGCGGGACTGAAGCTTTCTTT CASSPFYRGGTEAFF
TRBJ2-7 once TRBV25-1 NA TGTGCCAGCAGCTTCGTATACGAGCAGTACTTC CASSFVYEQYF
TRBJ2-7 NA TRBV15 TRBD2 TGTGCCACCAGCAGAGGTAGCGGGGCGGTCTCCTACGAGCAGTACTTC CATSRGSGAVSYEQYF
TRBJ2-2 NA TRBV5-6 TRBD2 TGTGCCAGCAGCCCCGGACTAGGGGTAGTCGGCGGGGAGCTGTTTTTT CASSPGLGVVGGELFF
TRBJ1-2 NA TRBV5-5 NA TGTGCCAGCAGCCTGGGGGACATCGACTATGGCTACACCTTC CASSLGDIDYGYTF
TRBJ2-3 NA TRBV6-4 NA TGTGCCAGCAGCCACGAGTTCACAGATACGCAGTATTTT CASSHEFTDTQYF
TRBJ1-1 once TRBV4-1 NA TGCGCCAGCAGCCAAGTGGAAGGGAGGAGGGACACTGAAGCTTTCTTT CASSQVEGRRDTEAFF